This T cell receptor (beta chain) was found in a study of beta chain features in type 1 diabetes. Study-level information: Over all samples combined, more than 90,000,000 sorted cells were examined. General study findings and limits: When Type 1 diabetes patients were examined, their TCRB CDR3s proved moderately but significantly shorter in all four CD4+ subsets.

A sort by CD45RO/CCR7/CD25/CD127/CD95/CD27 yielded CD4+ naive, central memory, regulatory and stem cell-like memory cells. Once sorted, every population was more than 95% pure. Every bit of the isolated RNA underwent reverse transcription, so sequencing read expressed TCRB transcripts. Some 3.8 million reads, on average, came from each naive, central memory and regulatory T cell sample. Here immunoSEQ multiplex PCR was the method, and the copy in TCRdb shows in-frame clones only, minus some. In the table there are approximately 730,000 clones, around 15% of which are singletons. The CDR3 is 14 residues long. Unmatched junction bases numbered 5, after V lost 4 bases and J lost 5 bases. Germline assignment: CDR1 SGHRS and CDR2 YFSETQ. This clone was seen a few times. The target antigen is unknown.

The V call is TRBV5-1, the J call TRBJ1-2, with 10 bases lining up with TRBD1. Sequenced: naive CD4+ T cells from blood. The clonotype originates from a man aged 18 to 35 with type 1 diabetes. CDR3 coding DNA: TGCGCCAGCAGCACAGGGACAGGGGAGTATGGCTACACCTTC. The encoded protein is CASSTGTGEYGYTF.